The entry below describes one T cell receptor beta chain. This sample is part of a study of blood T cell repertoires in COVID-19. Produced via immunoSEQ multiplex PCR; TCRdb's table is partial and in-frame only. This sample yields 140,000 to 150,000 clones, of which more than 75% are seen a single time; around 11% belongs to the top ten. The germline gives CDR1 LNHDA, CDR2 SQIVND (reference sequence). V dropped 0 bases and J dropped 1; count of bases not matched to a gene: 3. The CDR3 is 15 amino acids. Study members were between about 18 and 100 years old and lived in 24 US regions. Cohorts were based on clinical histories the participants reported.

V gene TRBV19 combines with J gene TRBJ2-7; TRBD1 agrees at 7 bases. The receptor's source is a man aged 55 to 69 who had recovered from COVID-19. Sequencing was performed on PBMCs or T cells enriched from blood (not recorded which). This CDR3 is CASSIDVGQSYEQYF. CDR3 DNA sequence: TGTGCCAGTAGTATAGACGTGGGACAGTCCTACGAGCAGTACTTC. The full variable domain, in which reference TRBV19 and TRBJ2-7 provide the parts outside the CDR3, is DGGITQSPKYLFRKEGQNVTLSCEQNLNHDAMYWYRQDPGQGLRLIYYSQIVNDFQKGDIAEGYSVSREKKESFPLTVTSAQKNPTAFYLCASSIDVGQSYEQYFGPGTRLTVT.